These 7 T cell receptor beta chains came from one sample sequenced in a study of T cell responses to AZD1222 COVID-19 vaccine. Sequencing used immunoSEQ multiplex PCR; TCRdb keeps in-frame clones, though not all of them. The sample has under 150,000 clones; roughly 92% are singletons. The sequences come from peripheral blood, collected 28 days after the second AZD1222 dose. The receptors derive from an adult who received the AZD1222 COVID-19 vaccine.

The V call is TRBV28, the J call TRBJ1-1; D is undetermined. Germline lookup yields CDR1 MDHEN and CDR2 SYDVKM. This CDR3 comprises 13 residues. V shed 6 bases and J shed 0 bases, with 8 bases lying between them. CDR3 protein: CASSRSLNTEAFF. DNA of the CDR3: TGTGCCAGCAGCCGAAGCTTGAACACTGAAGCTTTCTTT.

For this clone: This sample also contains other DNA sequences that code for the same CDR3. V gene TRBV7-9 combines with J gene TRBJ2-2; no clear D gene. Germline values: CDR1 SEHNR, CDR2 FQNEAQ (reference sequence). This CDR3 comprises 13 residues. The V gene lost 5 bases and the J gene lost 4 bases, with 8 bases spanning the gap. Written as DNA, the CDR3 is TGTGCCAGCAGCGGCCCGGGCACCGGGGAGCTGTTTTTT. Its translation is CASSGPGTGELFF.

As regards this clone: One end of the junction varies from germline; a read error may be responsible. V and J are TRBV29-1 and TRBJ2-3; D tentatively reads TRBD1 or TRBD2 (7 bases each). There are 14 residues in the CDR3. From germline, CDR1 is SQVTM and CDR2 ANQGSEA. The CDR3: CSVEGEGATDTQYF. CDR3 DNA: TGCAGCGTAGAAGGGGAGGGGGCCACAGATACGCAGTATTTT.

The DNA of the CDR3 is TGTGCCAGCAGCTTTGACAGGGGGTTCACAGATACGCAGTATTTT. This codes for CASSFDRGFTDTQYF. This chain joins TRBV7-2 and TRBJ2-3, with 9 nucleotides matching TRBD1. The CDR3 loop spans 15 amino acids. Germline CDR1 SGHTA, CDR2 FQGNSA. V was pared by 3 bases and J by 2 bases, with 3 bases of the junction left unmatched.

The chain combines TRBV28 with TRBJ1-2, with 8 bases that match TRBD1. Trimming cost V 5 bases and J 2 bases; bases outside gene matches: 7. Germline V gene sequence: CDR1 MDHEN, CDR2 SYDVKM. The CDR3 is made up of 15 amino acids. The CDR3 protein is CASSPDREGNYGYTF. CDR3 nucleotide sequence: TGTGCCAGCAGTCCGGACAGGGAAGGGAACTATGGCTACACCTTC.

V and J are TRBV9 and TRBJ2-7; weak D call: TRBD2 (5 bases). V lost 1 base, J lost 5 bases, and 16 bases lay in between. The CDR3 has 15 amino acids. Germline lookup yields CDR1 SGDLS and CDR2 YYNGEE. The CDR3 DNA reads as TGTGCCAGCAGCGTACGAGGGCGGAGAGAAGACGAGCAGTACTTC. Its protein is CASSVRGRREDEQYF.

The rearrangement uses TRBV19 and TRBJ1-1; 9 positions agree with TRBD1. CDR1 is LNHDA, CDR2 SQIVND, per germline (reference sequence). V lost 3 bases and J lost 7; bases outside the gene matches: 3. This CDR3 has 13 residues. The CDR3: CASSIGTGSEAFF. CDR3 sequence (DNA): TGTGCCAGTAGTATCGGGACAGGGAGTGAAGCTTTCTTT.